The sequence of this T cell receptor beta chain was determined in a study of shared clonotypes between healthy human individuals. Overall study: Per donor, three plates held CD4 naive cells, three held CD4 memory, two held CD8 naive and one held CD8 memory. Overall study results and limits: Some clonotypes were shared by all four sorted-subset donors, while others were not shared. The non-shared ones had lower generation probabilities than the shared ones. Naive CD4 clonotype sharing across a few donors was about 5%.

Worth noting for this clone: Its matching antigen is unknown.

The assay was carried out at the deep level. The method was immunoSEQ multiplex PCR; TCRdb's version includes in-frame clones alone and lacks a portion of them. In the table there are about 2 million clones, approximately 95% of which are singletons. The naive CD8 subset, CD45RO-negative cells positively selected for CCR7, excluded terminally differentiated effector memory CD45RA+ cells. The CDR3 totals 14 residues. Germline CDR1 SGDLS, CDR2 YYNGEE. The trim removed 7 bases at V and 3 bases at J, leaving 10 bases unmatched. The sequencing input was naive CD8+ T cells sorted from blood. This clonotype originated in a young man in good health. The gene calls are TRBV9 and TRBJ2-7, with 7 bases identical to TRBD2. CDR3 DNA sequence: TGTGCCAGCCCCCCCCTGGAGCGGGGCTACGAGCAGTACTTC. This gives the protein CASPPLERGYEQYF.